The 30 T cell receptor beta chains listed next were all sequenced from one sample in a study of beta chain features in type 1 diabetes. General study results and limits: Among all four CD4+ subsets, Type 1 diabetes patients had TCRB CDR3s that were moderately but significantly shorter.

For these receptors, no antigen is known. The entirety of the isolated RNA underwent reverse transcription, so expressed TCRB transcripts were sequenced. The protocol was immunoSEQ multiplex PCR, while the TCRdb copy is restricted to in-frame clones and leaves out a portion. The table records a few hundred thousand clones, around 12% of them present only once. Sequenced sample: naive CD4+ T cells from blood. The receptor set was obtained from a woman between 18 and 30 years old with type 1 diabetes.

V gene TRBV19 combines with J gene TRBJ2-1, with 12 nucleotides matching TRBD2. After removal of 6 bases from V and 0 bases from J, the junction contained 3 bases not matched to a gene. CDR3 length: 16 amino acids. Germline V gives CDR1 LNHDA, CDR2 SQIVND (reference sequence). CDR3 in DNA: TGTGCCAGTAGCCGACTAGCGGGGGCCTCCTACAATGAGCAGTTCTTC. Translation gives CASSRLAGASYNEQFF.

This clone was seen more than once but under ten times. This chain uses TRBV19 with TRBJ2-5; 10 bases line up with TRBD1. This CDR3 region has 17 residues. V dropped 3 bases and J dropped 5; count of bases not matched to a gene: 12. The V gene's germline CDR1 is LNHDA and CDR2 SQIVND (reference sequence). The DNA for the CDR3 is TGTGCCAGTAGTATGGGACTCGGACAGGGGGGTTTGGAGACCCAGTACTTC. Its translation: CASSMGLGQGGLETQYF.

A few counts support this clone. The genes are TRBV15 and TRBJ2-7; TRBD1 agrees at 7 bases. This CDR3 spans 14 amino acids. Germline V gives CDR1 LNHNV, CDR2 YYDKDF (reference sequence). V shed 1 base, J shed 6 bases, and the junction held 6 bases outside the gene matches. CDR3 region: CATSRVTGLSEQYF. The CDR3 nucleotides are TGTGCCACCAGCAGAGTGACAGGGCTAAGCGAGCAGTACTTC.

This clone turned up a few times. V gene TRBV10-3 combines with J gene TRBJ1-5; D is possibly TRBD1 (6 bases). Germline V gene sequence: CDR1 ENHRY, CDR2 SYGVKD. The V and J ends lost 4 bases and 2 bases respectively, with 12 bases between them. CDR3 length: 15 amino acids. Written as DNA, the CDR3 is TGTGCCATCAGTGTCTCAGGGGATGGCAATCAGCCCCAGCATTTT. Translating it yields CAISVSGDGNQPQHF.

The chain couples TRBV4-2 to TRBJ2-1, with TRBD2 identical over 9 bases. Looked up from germline, CDR1 is LGHNA and CDR2 is YNFKEQ. The CDR3 runs 16 residues. Unmatched junction bases numbered 5, after V lost 4 bases and J lost 1 base. DNA of the CDR3: TGTGCCAGCAGCCCCCTAGCGGGAACTTCCTACAATGAGCAGTTCTTC. It encodes CASSPLAGTSYNEQFF.

The chain employs TRBV5-6 and TRBJ2-7; D call uncertain. Germline V gives CDR1 SGHDT, CDR2 YYEEEE. This CDR3 spans 15 amino acids. V was clipped by 4 bases and J by 2 bases, with 16 bases between them. The CDR3 protein is CASSPSSGSPYEQYF. The DNA of the CDR3 is TGTGCCAGCAGCCCGAGTTCCGGGTCCCCCTACGAGCAGTACTTC.

This clone has just a few counts. The chain recombines TRBV5-1 with TRBJ2-5, with D maybe TRBD1 (6 bases). Between the trimmed V and J ends, which lost 1 base and 8 bases, there was a span of 15 bases. Germline V gene sequence: CDR1 SGHRS, CDR2 YFSETQ. This CDR3 has 14 amino acids. CDR3 nucleotides: TGCGCCAGCAGCTTGCGACAGGACCTCGTCACCCAGTACTTC. The encoded protein is CASSLRQDLVTQYF.

The chain couples TRBV23-1 to TRBJ2-2; weak D call: TRBD1 (5 bases). TRBV23-1 carries the ORF label, with uncertain function. The germline V and J ends were trimmed by 0 bases and 4 bases, with 15 bases remaining between them. This CDR3 is built from 17 residues. CDR3 in DNA: TGCGCCAGCAGTCAATCCCGCAGGGTTAAGGTCACCGGGGAGCTGTTTTTT. Translation gives CASSQSRRVKVTGELFF.

The genes are TRBV21-1 and TRBJ2-5; whether TRBD2, the table's D call, matches the DNA was not checked. TRBV21-1 is a pseudogene segment. This CDR3 has 15 amino acids. The CDR3: CASSTGDRFQETQYF. CDR3 DNA: TGTGCCAGCAGCACCGGAGACCGATTCCAAGAGACCCAGTACTTC.

The J gene is TRBJ1-5, the V gene TRBV6-5; 7 bases are a match to TRBD1. This CDR3 has 13 amino acids. V dropped 5 bases and J dropped 7; count of bases not matched to a gene: 5. Germline values: CDR1 MNHEY, CDR2 SVGAGI. In DNA, the CDR3 is TGTGCCAGCAGTCCCGACAGGGCCCAGCCCCAGCATTTT. Translated: CASSPDRAQPQHF.

This clone turned up a few times. The chain is built from TRBV12-5 and TRBJ2-1; D unresolved. Trimming removed 2 bases at V and 12 bases at J, with 11 bases between. This CDR3 has 12 residues. Per germline, CDR1 LGHNT and CDR2 FRNRAP. CDR3 nucleotide sequence: TGTGCTAGTGGTTTGCCCCGTAGTCGGCAGTTCTTC. It is translated as CASGLPRSRQFF. The variable domain in full, with the rest retrieved from reference TRBV12-5 and TRBJ2-1, is DARVTQTPRHKVTEMGQEVTMRCQPILGHNTVFWYRQTMMQGLELLAYFRNRAPLDDSGMPKDRFSAEMPDATLATLKIQPSEPRDSAVYFCASGLPRSRQFFGPGTRLTVL.

This chain connects TRBV5-6 to TRBJ2-1; D uncertain. This CDR3 comprises 11 residues. V lost 2 bases to trimming and J lost 9 bases, with 6 bases between them. Germline CDR1 and CDR2: SGHDT and YYEEEE. The CDR3 DNA reads as TGTGCCAGCAGCTTAGCCGCTGAGCAGTTCTTC. Amino acids: CASSLAAEQFF.

V usage is TRBV7-2 and J usage is TRBJ2-3; the D is unclear. V shed 6 bases and J shed 7 bases, with 11 bases lying between them. There are 12 residues in the CDR3. The germline CDR1 and CDR2 sequences are SGHTA and FQGNSA. The chain's CDR3 is CASSPVPYTQYF. The CDR3 nucleotides are TGTGCCAGCAGTCCCGTCCCCTATACGCAGTATTTT.

The chain links TRBV5-6 to TRBJ2-5; 9 nucleotides align to TRBD1. The V segment lost 1 base and the J segment 2 bases; nucleotides outside the gene matches: 6. Germline values: CDR1 SGHDT, CDR2 YYEEEE. The CDR3 consists of 16 residues. This CDR3 reads CASSLLGQGLQETQYF. CDR3 nucleotide sequence: TGTGCCAGCAGCTTGTTGGGACAGGGACTTCAAGAGACCCAGTACTTC.

The chain joins TRBV7-9 to TRBJ2-7; tentative D call: TRBD2 (6 bases). Trimming removed 1 base at V and 2 bases at J, with 12 bases between. Germline CDR1 SEHNR, CDR2 FQNEAQ (reference sequence). This CDR3 spans 15 amino acids. Written as DNA, the CDR3 is TGTGCCAGCAGCTTAGGCGGGGATCGCGCCTACGAGCAGTACTTC. Translation gives CASSLGGDRAYEQYF. The full variable domain, with the rest looked up from reference TRBV7-9 and TRBJ2-7, is DTGVSQNPRHKITKRGQNVTFRCDPISEHNRLYWYRQTLGQGPEFLTYFQNEAQLEKSRLLSDRFSAERPKGSFSTLEIQRTEQGDSAMYLCASSLGGDRAYEQYFGPGTRLTVT.

V and J are TRBV4-3 and TRBJ1-4; no firm D call. Germline CDR1 and CDR2: LGHNA and YSLEER. The CDR3 loop spans 14 amino acids. The V gene lost 1 base and the J gene lost 6 bases, with 9 bases spanning the gap. Written as DNA, the CDR3 is TGCGCCAGCAGCCAAGCCGGGAGGCATGAAAAACTGTTTTTT. Translation gives CASSQAGRHEKLFF.

This clone occurred a few times. V usage is TRBV11-2 and J usage is TRBJ2-5; D is perhaps TRBD1 (5 bases). The CDR3 runs 14 residues. Germline CDR1 is SGHAT and CDR2 is FQNNGV. V was cut by 0 bases and J by 4 bases, with 9 bases left in between. CDR3 in amino acids: CASSLDLQGETQYF. CDR3 sequence (DNA): TGTGCCAGCAGCTTAGATCTGCAGGGAGAGACCCAGTACTTC.

This clone was seen more than once but under ten times. V usage is TRBV9 and J usage is TRBJ2-5; perhaps TRBD2 as D (5 bases). V gave up 4 bases and J gave up 4 bases, with 17 bases separating them. The CDR3 spans 15 residues. CDR1 SGDLS and CDR2 YYNGEE come from the germline V gene. The CDR3: CASSPFGERAETQYF. Here the CDR3 DNA reads TGTGCCAGCAGCCCCTTTGGTGAGAGGGCAGAGACCCAGTACTTC.

The chain joins TRBV6-5 to TRBJ2-4, with 7 bases matching TRBD1. The germline V gene has CDR1 MNHEY and CDR2 SVGAGI. V was pared by 2 bases and J by 6 bases, with 7 bases of the junction left unmatched. The length of the CDR3 is 15 residues. The CDR3 loop is CASSYDRDQTNIQYF. CDR3 bases: TGTGCCAGCAGTTACGACAGGGACCAAACAAACATTCAGTACTTC.

This clone was detected a few times. The CDR3 region has the DNA TGTGCCAGCAGTTACCTTAGCGGGAGTGGGAGTGAGCAGTTCTTC. This codes for CASSYLSGSGSEQFF. The J gene is TRBJ2-1, the V gene TRBV6-5, with 9 bases identical to TRBD2. The CDR3 contains 15 residues. Per germline, CDR1 MNHEY and CDR2 SVGAGI. The V segment lost 2 bases and the J segment 9 bases; nucleotides outside the gene matches: 8.

This clone was observed a handful of times. The rearrangement joins TRBV2 to TRBJ2-3; 13 positions match TRBD2. J was trimmed by 1 base and V by 6 bases; bases with no gene match: 7. This CDR3 is 17 amino acids long. Germline lookup yields CDR1 SNHLY and CDR2 FYNNEI. In DNA, the CDR3 is TGTGCCAGCAGGCGACTAGCGGGAGGTGGTGGCACAGATACGCAGTATTTT. Its protein is CASRRLAGGGGTDTQYF.

This clone has a handful of counts. V and J are TRBV5-1 and TRBJ1-4; D perhaps matches TRBD1 (5 bases). The ends were cut back, 1 base at V and 5 bases at J, with 9 bases in the middle. Germline CDR1 is SGHRS and CDR2 is YFSETQ. The CDR3 totals 14 residues. Here the CDR3 reads CASSLWGVNEKLFF. For the CDR3, the DNA is TGCGCCAGCAGCTTGTGGGGGGTGAATGAAAAACTGTTTTTT.

CDR3 bases: TGCAGCGTATTAATCCGGAACACTGAAGCTTTCTTT. The encoded protein is CSVLIRNTEAFF. The chain uses TRBV29-1 and TRBJ1-1; D unresolved. Germline V lookup: CDR1 SQVTM, CDR2 ANQGSEA. Trimming stripped 6 bases from V and 1 base from J, with 9 bases between. The CDR3 runs to 12 residues.

This clone was recorded a few times. The V call is TRBV5-4, the J call TRBJ2-7; 8 bases line up with TRBD1. The ends lost 3 bases at V and 7 bases at J; junction bases unmatched: 9. The CDR3 runs 14 residues. Per germline, CDR1 SGHNT and CDR2 YYREEE (reference sequence). The CDR3 coding sequence is TGTGCCAGCAGCTCAGGGGGCGCTTTGCAGGAGCAGTACTTC. Translation: CASSSGGALQEQYF.

J is TRBJ1-2 and V is TRBV4-3; D possibly corresponds to TRBD1 (5 bases). Trimming left V 0 bases short and J 8 bases short, with 16 bases between. Looked up from germline, CDR1 is LGHNA and CDR2 is YSLEER. The CDR3 spans 15 residues. In DNA form, the CDR3 reads TGCGCCAGCAGCCAAGATCAAAGGGGACTAAGCGGCTACACCTTC. This translates into CASSQDQRGLSGYTF.

In its sample, this clone was seen a few times. This sequence joins TRBV5-1 and TRBJ1-5, with D hard to call. Germline V gene lookup returns CDR1 SGHRS and CDR2 YFSETQ. The CDR3 runs 14 residues. The V gene lost 2 bases and the J gene lost 4 bases, with 10 bases spanning the gap. The CDR3 here is CASSFGGVNQPQHF. The CDR3 DNA reads TGCGCCAGCAGCTTCGGCGGGGTGAATCAGCCCCAGCATTTT.

This chain's CDR3 is CASLAGTVNEQFF. CDR3 in DNA: TGTGCCAGCCTAGCGGGGACAGTCAATGAGCAGTTCTTC. V usage is TRBV6-1 and J usage is TRBJ2-1; 9 bases map to TRBD2. V trimming: 8 bases; J trimming: 6 bases; junction bases outside the gene matches: 5. There are 13 residues in the CDR3. Germline CDR1 reads MNHNS; CDR2 reads SASEGT.

CDR3 loop: CASSSGMNTEAFF. CDR3 in DNA: TGTGCCAGCTCCTCGGGGATGAACACTGAAGCTTTCTTT. This rearrangement joins TRBV18 to TRBJ1-1; D is undetermined. V was cut by 6 bases and J by 0 bases, with 8 bases left in between. The germline CDR1 and CDR2 sequences are KGHSH and LQKENI. CDR3 length: 13 amino acids.

The chain carries TRBV25-1 and TRBJ1-3; no firm D call. CDR3 size: 16 residues. From germline, CDR1 is MGHDK and CDR2 SYGVNS. Deletions cut 8 bases from V and 2 bases from J, with 19 bases between. CDR3 region: CASAEAAGRTGNTIYF. The CDR3 DNA reads as TGTGCCAGCGCAGAAGCCGCTGGGAGGACTGGAAACACCATATATTTT.

The CDR3 DNA sequence: TGTGCCAGCAGCGCAACTAGCGGGAGCTACAATGAGCAGTTCTTC. Its protein is CASSATSGSYNEQFF. The chain joins TRBV7-3 to TRBJ2-1; 11 bases fit TRBD2. This CDR3 region has 15 residues. The germline gives CDR1 SGHTA, CDR2 FQGTGA. With V trimmed by 5 bases and J by 3 bases, 3 bases remained unmatched.